Below are 8 T cell receptor beta chains sequenced from a single sample in a study of T cells after yellow fever vaccination. TCRdb ran MiXCR on the 5' RACE reads and lists one entry per CDR3 protein. This table holds 310,000 or so distinct CDR3 sequences, about 6.6% found once. Here the sequenced sample was PBMCs, taken roughly seven weeks after the first yellow fever vaccination. The receptors were gathered from a man between 18 and 35 years old who received the YFV17D yellow fever vaccine.

This clonotype was found a few times. V gene TRBV12-3 or TRBV12-4 combines with J gene TRBJ2-3; a possible D gene is TRBD2 (6 bases). V was clipped by 3 bases and J by 2 bases, with 12 bases between them. The CDR3 loop spans 15 amino acids. As DNA, the CDR3 is TGTGCCAGCAGTTTTGGAGGGCTTGTCACAGATACGCAGTATTTT. This encodes CASSFGGLVTDTQYF.

There are many counts of this clonotype. The chain carries TRBV20-1 and TRBJ2-1; 8 nucleotides agree with TRBD2. The CDR3 sequence is 15 residues long. V was pared by 0 bases and J by 5 bases, with 6 bases of the junction left unmatched. Germline V gene data show CDR1 as DFQATT and CDR2 as SNEGSKA (reference sequence). The CDR3, as DNA: TGCAGTGCTAGAGAGACGGGGGGGAGGGACAATGAGCAGTTCTTC. Protein product: CSARETGGRDNEQFF.

CDR3 coding DNA: TGTGCCAGCAGCTTAGCCCGACAGGGGGCCTACAATGAGCAGTTCTTC. Translating it yields CASSLARQGAYNEQFF. V usage is TRBV7-9 and J usage is TRBJ2-1; TRBD1 matches 9 bases. The V and J ends lost 0 bases and 2 bases, in that order; junction bases with no gene match: 2. The CDR3 covers 16 residues. Germline V gene sequence: CDR1 SEHNR, CDR2 FQNEAQ (reference sequence).

This clonotype turned up a few times. This chain links TRBV4-1 with TRBJ1-5; D is ambiguous. Germline CDR1 is MGHRA and CDR2 is YSYEKL. This CDR3 comprises 16 residues. The germline V and J ends were trimmed by 1 base and 1 base, with 11 bases remaining between them. In DNA, the CDR3 is TGCGCCAGCAGCCAAGTGTGGCCGGTGAGCAATCAGCCCCAGCATTTT. Encoded protein: CASSQVWPVSNQPQHF.

This clonotype was observed at least ten times. V is TRBV27 and J is TRBJ2-7; unclear D gene. V gave up 5 bases and J gave up 3 bases, with 5 bases separating them. The CDR3 sequence is 11 residues long. From germline, CDR1 is MNHEY and CDR2 SMNVEV (reference sequence). The CDR3: CASSNNYEQYF. The CDR3 region has the DNA TGTGCCAGCAGTAACAACTACGAGCAGTACTTC.

In this sample, this clonotype turned up a few times. The chain joins TRBV27 to TRBJ2-1; D perhaps matches TRBD1 (5 bases). With 7 bases removed from V and 0 bases from J, the gap between germline ends came to 13 bases. There are 15 residues in the CDR3. Germline V gene data show CDR1 as MNHEY and CDR2 as SMNVEV (reference sequence). CDR3 nucleotides: TGTGCCAGCATCTCAGGACAAGACTCCTACAATGAGCAGTTCTTC. It translates to CASISGQDSYNEQFF.

This clonotype occurred a few times. The J gene is TRBJ2-3, the V gene TRBV7-2; 10 bases agree with TRBD2. The CDR3 is 15 residues long. Germline V CDR1 and CDR2: SGHTA, FQGNSA. The trim removed 3 bases at V and 7 bases at J, leaving 7 bases unmatched. The DNA for the CDR3 is TGTGCCAGCAGCTTGGCTAGCGGGGGCTATCATACGCAGTATTTT. Translation: CASSLASGGYHTQYF. Using reference TRBV7-2 and TRBJ2-3 for the parts outside the CDR3, the full variable domain is GAGVSQSPSNKVTEKGKDVELRCDPISGHTALYWYRQSLGQGLEFLIYFQGNSAPDKSGLPSDRFSAERTGGSVSTLTIQRTQQEDSAVYLCASSLASGGYHTQYFGPGTRLTVL.

This clonotype was counted many times. This chain joins TRBV12-3 or TRBV12-4 and TRBJ1-1; D is undetermined. Trimming stripped 2 bases from V and 0 bases from J, with 7 bases between. This CDR3 contains 14 residues. The CDR3 DNA sequence: TGTGCCAGCAGTTTATCGCAATTGAACACTGAAGCTTTCTTT. Translating it yields CASSLSQLNTEAFF.